This T cell receptor beta chain was identified during a study of cytomegalovirus exposure and HLA in healthy donors. Findings of the study overall: It was approximately 150 TCR beta chains that were listed as cytomegalovirus-associated. Through in vitro validation, three CMV-associated chains were shown to be specific for CMV antigens.

Profiling relied on immunoSEQ multiplex PCR, and the TCRdb table lists in-frame clones only, not all of them. Among around 130,000 clones listed, more than 70% were seen once. V was clipped by 2 bases and J by 4 bases; unmatched bases: 3. Germline V gene sequence: CDR1 SGHTA, CDR2 FQGNSA. The CDR3 extends over 15 amino acids. Comment on this clone: Its target is unknown. The same CDR3 can be traced to other DNA sequences in this sample.

The sequencing input was PBMCs. V gene TRBV7-2 combines with J gene TRBJ1-5; 9 positions agree with TRBD1. This TCR derives from a woman in her thirties in good health and CMV-seronegative. Here the CDR3 reads CASSLRQGVNQPQHF. The CDR3 DNA reads as TGTGCCAGCAGCTTAAGACAGGGGGTAAATCAGCCCCAGCATTTT.